This passage covers 24 T cell receptor beta chains from one sample sequenced in a study of shared clonotypes between healthy human individuals. Terminally differentiated effector memory CD45RA+ cells were excluded from the naive CD8 cells, which were CD45RO-negative and positively selected for CCR7. Sequenced by immunoSEQ multiplex PCR; TCRdb stores in-frame clones only, minus some. The sample lists 800,000 to 950,000 clones, 96% occurring once. Sample: naive CD8+ T cells sorted from blood. The origin of the receptors is a man between 25 and 39 years old in good health.

In nucleotides, the CDR3 is TGTGCCAGCAGTGAAGAGGGCAGGGCGAACTATGGCTACACCTTC. Translating it yields CASSEEGRANYGYTF. The rearrangement links TRBV6-1 to TRBJ1-2, with D possibly TRBD1 on 5 matching bases. Germline V gene data show CDR1 as MNHNS and CDR2 as SASEGT. V was clipped by 1 base and J by 2 bases, with 11 bases between them. There are 15 residues in the CDR3.

CDR3 sequence (DNA): TGTGCCAGCACCCTAAATTCTCAGACCCAGTACTTC. Translated: CASTLNSQTQYF. V and J are TRBV5-4 and TRBJ2-5; D gene unclear. The V gene's germline CDR1 is SGHNT and CDR2 YYREEE (reference sequence). This CDR3 comprises 12 residues. V dropped 6 bases and J dropped 6 bases, with 12 bases sitting between them.

The rearrangement uses TRBV29-1 and TRBJ2-3; possibly TRBD2 for D (6 bases). V was shortened by 5 bases and J by 3 bases, with 15 bases between the two germline ends. This CDR3 spans 14 amino acids. Germline assignment: CDR1 SQVTM and CDR2 ANQGSEA. CDR3 bases: TGCAGCGTTTACTGGCGGGATATTACAGATACGCAGTATTTT. The encoded protein is CSVYWRDITDTQYF.

The chain combines TRBV27 with TRBJ2-7; the match to TRBD2 covers 9 bases. This CDR3 comprises 14 residues. Germline loops: CDR1 MNHEY, CDR2 SMNVEV (reference sequence). With V trimmed by 5 bases and J by 4 bases, 6 bases remained unmatched. CDR3 in DNA: TGTGCCAGCAGTGCCGTAGCGGGAGCTTACGAGCAGTACTTC. This sequence encodes CASSAVAGAYEQYF.

The genes are TRBV6-6 and TRBJ1-1; 8 nucleotides line up with TRBD1. Germline V CDR1 and CDR2: MNHNY, SVGAGI (reference sequence). Germline trimming cut 9 bases from V and 5 bases from J; bases unmatched to any gene: 8. This CDR3 is 13 amino acids long. The CDR3 DNA follows: TGTGCCAGTTTACAGGGGGATCGTACTGAAGCTTTCTTT. Translated, it gives CASLQGDRTEAFF.

Only one count was recorded for this clone. The chain joins TRBV6-1 to TRBJ2-7; 14 positions agree with TRBD2. CDR3 length: 16 amino acids. After removal of 2 bases from V and 4 bases from J, the junction contained 4 bases not matched to a gene. Germline-derived CDR1 and CDR2 are MNHNS and SASEGT. This chain's CDR3 is CASSELGTSGSYEQYF. The CDR3 DNA reads TGTGCCAGCAGTGAATTAGGGACTAGCGGGAGTTACGAGCAGTACTTC.

This clone was detected once. The chain links TRBV14 to TRBJ2-7, with D tentatively TRBD1 (5 bases). The CDR3 extends over 15 amino acids. V was shortened by 0 bases and J by 3 bases, with 12 bases between the two germline ends. The V gene's germline CDR1 is SGHDN and CDR2 FVKESK. CDR3 DNA: TGTGCCAGCAGCCAAGAATCAAGGGGCGACTACGAGCAGTACTTC. It yields the protein CASSQESRGDYEQYF.

The chain carries TRBV27 and TRBJ2-1, with TRBD1 matching over 7 bases. V lost 6 bases, J lost 2 bases, and 7 bases stayed unmatched. CDR3 length: 15 amino acids. The germline gives CDR1 MNHEY, CDR2 SMNVEV (reference sequence). The CDR3 region is CASSSYRGPYNEQFF. CDR3 bases: TGTGCCAGCAGCTCGTACAGGGGACCCTACAATGAGCAGTTCTTC.

The J gene is TRBJ2-3, the V gene TRBV6-4; D remains unclear. V was pared by 2 bases and J by 2 bases, with 8 bases between. CDR1 and CDR2 from the germline V gene are MRHNA and SNTAGT. The CDR3 runs 14 residues. CDR3 sequence: CASSDDIDTDTQYF. CDR3 DNA sequence: TGTGCCAGCAGTGACGACATAGACACAGATACGCAGTATTTT.

The chain combines TRBV7-3 with TRBJ1-1, with D maybe TRBD1 (5 bases). V lost 2 bases, J lost 1 base, and 8 bases lay in between. CDR3 length: 14 residues. CDR1 and CDR2 from the germline V gene are SGHTA and FQGTGA. The DNA of the CDR3 is TGTGCCAGCAGCTTAGGAGGGGAGAACACTGAAGCTTTCTTT. Amino acids: CASSLGGENTEAFF.

This chain connects TRBV13 to TRBJ1-1; no clear D gene. The V end lost 5 bases, the J end lost 7 bases, and 11 bases lay between the germline ends. The V gene's germline CDR1 is PRHDT and CDR2 FYEKMQ (reference sequence). This CDR3 contains 12 residues. The CDR3 sequence is CASSTPDGEAFF. DNA of the CDR3: TGTGCCAGCAGCACCCCGGACGGTGAAGCTTTCTTT.

This clone came up once. This rearrangement joins TRBV27 to TRBJ2-7, with a tentative D call TRBD1 (6 bases). This CDR3 comprises 15 residues. CDR1 MNHEY and CDR2 SMNVEV come from the germline V gene (reference sequence). V lost 2 bases and J lost 3, with 14 bases in between. In nucleotides, the CDR3 is TGTGCCAGCAGTTTACTCCCTACCAGGGGCTACGAGCAGTACTTC. Protein product: CASSLLPTRGYEQYF.

This clone was picked up one time. The chain employs TRBV7-2 and TRBJ2-2, with D perhaps TRBD1 (5 bases). Trimming took 4 bases from V and 5 from J, leaving 14 bases between them. Per the germline V gene, CDR1 is SGHTA and CDR2 is FQGNSA. This CDR3 is 15 amino acids long. The CDR3 loop is CASSYWGGGTGELFF. CDR3 nucleotides: TGTGCCAGCAGCTATTGGGGCGGTGGGACCGGGGAGCTGTTTTTT.

The chain has TRBV7-8 and TRBJ2-3; D uncertain. The CDR3 sequence is 15 residues long. Germline CDR1 is SGHVS and CDR2 is FQNEAQ. V gave up 5 bases and J gave up 2 bases, with 14 bases separating them. The CDR3 DNA reads TGTGCCAGCAGCCGTATACCGGCGGCCACAGATACGCAGTATTTT. It is translated as CASSRIPAATDTQYF.

V is TRBV7-9 and J is TRBJ2-7; D may be TRBD1 (6 bases). V shed 2 bases and J shed 4 bases, with 18 bases lying between them. The CDR3 runs 16 residues. From germline, CDR1 is SEHNR and CDR2 FQNEAQ (reference sequence). The CDR3 DNA is TGTGCCAGCAGCTTATGGAACAGGGAATTCATGTACGAGCAGTACTTC. It yields the protein CASSLWNREFMYEQYF. The entire variable domain, with the rest obtained from reference TRBV7-9 and TRBJ2-7, is as follows: DTGVSQNPRHKITKRGQNVTFRCDPISEHNRLYWYRQTLGQGPEFLTYFQNEAQLEKSRLLSDRFSAERPKGSFSTLEIQRTEQGDSAMYLCASSLWNREFMYEQYFGPGTRLTVT.

The J gene is TRBJ1-5, the V gene TRBV4-1, with D uncertain. CDR3 size: 16 residues. With 1 base removed from V and 7 bases from J, the gap between germline ends came to 17 bases. Germline V lookup: CDR1 MGHRA, CDR2 YSYEKL. Here the CDR3 DNA reads TGCGCCAGCAGCCAAGTCCTCAGCCTGGAGGGCCAGCCCCAGCATTTT. Its protein is CASSQVLSLEGQPQHF.

The rearrangement uses TRBV5-4 and TRBJ1-4; no reliable D call. Germline CDR1 reads SGHNT; CDR2 reads YYREEE (reference sequence). This CDR3 spans 12 amino acids. Trimming cost V 5 bases and J 4 bases, with 6 bases left between them. The CDR3: CASSAGNEKLFF. The CDR3 nucleotides read TGTGCCAGCAGTGCGGGTAATGAAAAACTGTTTTTT.

The gene calls are TRBV7-9 and TRBJ2-1; TRBD2 agrees at 14 bases. The length of the CDR3 is 16 residues. CDR1 and CDR2 (germline): SEHNR, FQNEAQ (reference sequence). V trimming: 5 bases; J trimming: 1 base; junction bases outside the gene matches: 1. CDR3 bases: TGTGCCAGCAGCGGACTAGCGGGAGGTTCCTACAATGAGCAGTTCTTC. It encodes CASSGLAGGSYNEQFF.

The rearrangement joins TRBV7-3 to TRBJ2-7, with 7 bases aligning to TRBD2. Trimming took 4 bases from V and 6 from J; bases not matched to a gene: 6. Germline V CDR1 and CDR2: SGHTA, FQGTGA. The CDR3 totals 13 residues. CDR3 in DNA: TGTGCCAGCAGCTGGACTAGTAGGGGCGAGCAGTACTTC. Residues: CASSWTSRGEQYF.

The chain is built from TRBV6-5 and TRBJ2-1, with D perhaps assigned TRBD1 or TRBD2 (5 bases each). Germline V lookup: CDR1 MNHEY, CDR2 SVGAGI. The CDR3 is 15 residues long. V lost 0 bases and J lost 3, with 9 bases in between. The CDR3 is CASSYSRDGYNEQFF. The CDR3 DNA sequence: TGTGCCAGCAGTTACTCCCGGGACGGCTACAATGAGCAGTTCTTC.

The V and J genes are TRBV11-2 and TRBJ2-3, with 7 bases lining up with TRBD2. The V segment lost 3 bases and the J segment 5 bases; nucleotides outside the gene matches: 11. CDR3 length: 16 residues. The germline CDR1 and CDR2 sequences are SGHAT and FQNNGV. The CDR3 region has the DNA TGTGCCAGCAGCTTGCTAGCGGCTGGAGGAGGAGATACGCAGTATTTT. Protein: CASSLLAAGGGDTQYF.

The rearrangement links TRBV27 to TRBJ1-1; D call uncertain. The V end lost 7 bases, the J end lost 7 bases, and 13 bases lay between the germline ends. The CDR3 contains 12 residues. Germline V gene data show CDR1 as MNHEY and CDR2 as SMNVEV (reference sequence). The CDR3, as DNA: TGTGCCAGCAAGCGGGGAATGGATGAAGCTTTCTTT. Its protein product is CASKRGMDEAFF.

This clone has just one count. The chain is built from TRBV27 and TRBJ2-7; D call uncertain. Germline values: CDR1 MNHEY, CDR2 SMNVEV (reference sequence). This CDR3 has 15 residues. Deletions cut 1 base from V and 0 bases from J, with 10 bases between. The DNA for the CDR3 is TGTGCCAGCAGTTTATATTTGGGTTCCTCCTACGAGCAGTACTTC. This translates into CASSLYLGSSYEQYF.

The rearrangement links TRBV7-8 to TRBJ2-6; maybe TRBD1 (6 bases). In germline, CDR1 is SGHVS, CDR2 FQNEAQ. CDR3 length equals 18 residues. Trimming removed 3 bases at V and 0 bases at J, with 15 bases between. CDR3 coding DNA: TGTGCCAGCAGCTTCAGCGGACAGAAAATCTCTGGGGCCAACGTCCTGACTTTC. Translating it yields CASSFSGQKISGANVLTF.